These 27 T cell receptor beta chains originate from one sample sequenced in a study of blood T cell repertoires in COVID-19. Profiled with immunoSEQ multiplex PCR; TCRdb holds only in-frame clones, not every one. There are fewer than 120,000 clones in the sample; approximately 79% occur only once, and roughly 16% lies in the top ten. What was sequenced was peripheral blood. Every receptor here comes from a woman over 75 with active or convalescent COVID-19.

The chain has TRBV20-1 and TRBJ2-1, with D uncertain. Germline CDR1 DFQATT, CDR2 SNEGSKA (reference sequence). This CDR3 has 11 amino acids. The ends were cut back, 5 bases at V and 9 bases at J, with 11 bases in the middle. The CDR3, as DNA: TGCAGTGCTCTGGCCCTCAGTGAGCAGTTCTTC. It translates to CSALALSEQFF.

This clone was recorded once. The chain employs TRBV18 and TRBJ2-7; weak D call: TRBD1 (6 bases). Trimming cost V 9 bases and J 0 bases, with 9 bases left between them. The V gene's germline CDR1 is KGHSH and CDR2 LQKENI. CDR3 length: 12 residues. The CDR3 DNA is TGTGCCAGTGGACAGAGCTCCTACGAGCAGTACTTC. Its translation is CASGQSSYEQYF. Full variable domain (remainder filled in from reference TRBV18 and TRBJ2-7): NAGVMQNPRHLVRRRGQEARLRCSPMKGHSHVYWYRQLPEEGLKFMVYLQKENIIDESGMPKERFSAEFPKEGPSILRIQQVVRGDSAAYFCASGQSSYEQYFGPGTRLTVT.

The CDR3 bases are TGTGCCACCAGCCAGTGGGGTGCGGGGACCCCCTACGAGCAGTACTTC. Encoded protein: CATSQWGAGTPYEQYF. The rearrangement joins TRBV15 to TRBJ2-7, with D perhaps matching TRBD2 (6 bases). The length of the CDR3 is 16 residues. V was shortened by 5 bases and J by 2 bases, with 19 bases between the two germline ends. Looked up from germline, CDR1 is LNHNV and CDR2 is YYDKDF (reference sequence). The variable domain in full, with the rest retrieved from reference TRBV15 and TRBJ2-7, is DAMVIQNPRYQVTQFGKPVTLSCSQTLNHNVMYWYQQKSSQAPKLLFHYYDKDFNNEADTPDNFQSRRPNTSFCFLDIRSPGLGDTAMYLCATSQWGAGTPYEQYFGPGTRLTVT.

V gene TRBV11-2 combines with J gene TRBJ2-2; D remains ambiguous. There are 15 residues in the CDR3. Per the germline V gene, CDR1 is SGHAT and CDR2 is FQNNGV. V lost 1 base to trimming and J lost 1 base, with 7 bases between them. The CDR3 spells CASSLVQVNTGELFF. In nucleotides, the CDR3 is TGTGCCAGCAGCTTAGTCCAGGTGAACACCGGGGAGCTGTTTTTT.

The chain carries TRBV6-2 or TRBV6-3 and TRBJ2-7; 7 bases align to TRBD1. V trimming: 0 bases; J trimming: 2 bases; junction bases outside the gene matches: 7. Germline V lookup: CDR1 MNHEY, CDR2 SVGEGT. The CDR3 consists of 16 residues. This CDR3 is CASSYSRQGNPYEQYF. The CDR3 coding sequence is TGTGCCAGCAGTTACTCAAGACAGGGAAACCCCTACGAGCAGTACTTC.

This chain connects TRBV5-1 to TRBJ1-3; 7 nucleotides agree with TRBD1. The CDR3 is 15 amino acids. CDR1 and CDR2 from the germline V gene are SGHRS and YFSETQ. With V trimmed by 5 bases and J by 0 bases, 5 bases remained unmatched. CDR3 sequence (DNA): TGCGCCAGCAGTGAGGGGGCTACCTCTGGAAACACCATATATTTT. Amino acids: CASSEGATSGNTIYF.

Here the CDR3 DNA reads TGTGCCAGCAGCGACGACCTGAACCCTGGGACTAGCGGAATCCAAGAGACCCAGTACTTC. Protein: CASSDDLNPGTSGIQETQYF. The V and J genes are TRBV5-8 and TRBJ2-5; 11 nucleotides agree with TRBD2. The CDR3 has 20 residues. Germline V gene sequence: CDR1 SGHTS, CDR2 YDEGEE. Trimming removed 4 bases from V and 1 base from J; junction bases left unmatched: 18.

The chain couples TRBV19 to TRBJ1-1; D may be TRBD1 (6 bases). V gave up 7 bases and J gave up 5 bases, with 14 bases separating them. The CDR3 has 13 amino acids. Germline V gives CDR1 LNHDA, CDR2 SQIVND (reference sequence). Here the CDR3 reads CASTWQGITEAFF. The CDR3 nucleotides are TGTGCCAGTACTTGGCAGGGGATAACTGAAGCTTTCTTT.

In DNA, the CDR3 is TGTGCCAGCAGTGAATCTGGAGCCGGGGTATGGGGCTACACCTTC. This sequence encodes CASSESGAGVWGYTF. J is TRBJ1-2 and V is TRBV25-1, with unresolved D. Germline V gene data show CDR1 as MGHDK and CDR2 as SYGVNS. Trimming cost V 1 base and J 8 bases, with 17 bases left between them. The length of the CDR3 is 15 residues.

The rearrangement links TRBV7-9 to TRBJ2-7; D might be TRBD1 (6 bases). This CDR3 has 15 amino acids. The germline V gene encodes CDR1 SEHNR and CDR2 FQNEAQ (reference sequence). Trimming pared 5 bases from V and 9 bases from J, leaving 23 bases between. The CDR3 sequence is CASSLQGTRGEGQYF. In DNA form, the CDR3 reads TGTGCCAGCAGCCTACAGGGAACGAGGGGAGAGGGGCAGTACTTC.

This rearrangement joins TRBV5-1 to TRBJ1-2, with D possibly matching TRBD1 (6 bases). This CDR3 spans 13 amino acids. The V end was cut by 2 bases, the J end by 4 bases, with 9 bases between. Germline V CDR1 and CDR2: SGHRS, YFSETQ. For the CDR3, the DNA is TGCGCCAGCAGCTTAGGGACATCCTATGGCTACACCTTC. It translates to CASSLGTSYGYTF.

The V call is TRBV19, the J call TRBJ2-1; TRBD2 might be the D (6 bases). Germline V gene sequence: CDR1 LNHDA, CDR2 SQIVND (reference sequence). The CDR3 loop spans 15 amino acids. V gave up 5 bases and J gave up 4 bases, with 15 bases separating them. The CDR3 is CASSLVGGWYNEQFF. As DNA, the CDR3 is TGTGCCAGTAGTCTTGTGGGAGGATGGTACAATGAGCAGTTCTTC. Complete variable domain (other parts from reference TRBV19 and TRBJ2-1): DGGITQSPKYLFRKEGQNVTLSCEQNLNHDAMYWYRQDPGQGLRLIYYSQIVNDFQKGDIAEGYSVSREKKESFPLTVTSAQKNPTAFYLCASSLVGGWYNEQFFGPGTRLTVL.

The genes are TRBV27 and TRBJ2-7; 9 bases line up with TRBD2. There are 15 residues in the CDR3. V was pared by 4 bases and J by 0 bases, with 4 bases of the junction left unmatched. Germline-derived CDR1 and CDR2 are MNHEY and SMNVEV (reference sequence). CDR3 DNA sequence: TGTGCCAGCAGTTCCGGGACTAGCTACTCCTACGAGCAGTACTTC. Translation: CASSSGTSYSYEQYF.

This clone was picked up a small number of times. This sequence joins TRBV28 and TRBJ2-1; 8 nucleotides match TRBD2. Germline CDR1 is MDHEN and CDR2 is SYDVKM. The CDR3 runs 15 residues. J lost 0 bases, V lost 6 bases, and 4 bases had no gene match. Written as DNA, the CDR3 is TGTGCCAGCAGCAGGAGCGGGGGCTCCTACAATGAGCAGTTCTTC. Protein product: CASSRSGGSYNEQFF.

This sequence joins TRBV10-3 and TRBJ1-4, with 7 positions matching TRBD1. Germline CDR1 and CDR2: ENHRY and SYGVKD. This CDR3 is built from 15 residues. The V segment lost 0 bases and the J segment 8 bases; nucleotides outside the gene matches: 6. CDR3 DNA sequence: TGTGCCATCAGTGAGTCTCGACAGGGTGGGGAAAAACTGTTTTTT. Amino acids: CAISESRQGGEKLFF.

CDR3 region: CASSPFGDRDYEQYF. The CDR3 bases are TGTGCCAGCTCACCATTTGGAGACAGGGACTACGAGCAGTACTTC. V and J are TRBV18 and TRBJ2-7; 7 bases line up with TRBD1. The CDR3 consists of 15 residues. J was trimmed by 3 bases and V by 2 bases; bases with no gene match: 7. The germline V gene encodes CDR1 KGHSH and CDR2 LQKENI.

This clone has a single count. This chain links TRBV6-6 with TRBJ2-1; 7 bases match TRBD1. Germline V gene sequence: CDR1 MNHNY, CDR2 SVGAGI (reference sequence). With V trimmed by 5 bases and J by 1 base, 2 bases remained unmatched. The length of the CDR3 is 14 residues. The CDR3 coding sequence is TGTGCCAGCAGTCGGACAGGATCCTACAATGAGCAGTTCTTC. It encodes CASSRTGSYNEQFF.

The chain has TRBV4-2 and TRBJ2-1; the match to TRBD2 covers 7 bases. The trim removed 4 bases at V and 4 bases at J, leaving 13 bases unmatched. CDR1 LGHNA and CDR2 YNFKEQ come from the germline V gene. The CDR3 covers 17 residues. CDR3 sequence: CASSPPGGSGKYNEQFF. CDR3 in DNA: TGTGCCAGCAGCCCCCCTGGGGGAAGCGGGAAGTACAATGAGCAGTTCTTC.

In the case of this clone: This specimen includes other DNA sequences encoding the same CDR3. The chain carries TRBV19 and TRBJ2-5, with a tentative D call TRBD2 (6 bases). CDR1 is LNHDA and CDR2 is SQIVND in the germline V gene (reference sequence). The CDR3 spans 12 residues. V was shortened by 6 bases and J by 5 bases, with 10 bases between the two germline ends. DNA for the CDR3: TGTGCCAGTAGGCAAAGCGGGGAGACCCAGTACTTC. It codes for CASRQSGETQYF.

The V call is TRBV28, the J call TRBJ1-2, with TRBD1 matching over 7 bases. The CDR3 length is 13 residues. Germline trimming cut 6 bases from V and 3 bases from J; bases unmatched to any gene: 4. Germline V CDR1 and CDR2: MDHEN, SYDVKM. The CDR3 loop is CASRLGTDYGYTF. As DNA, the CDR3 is TGTGCCAGCAGACTCGGGACAGACTATGGCTACACCTTC.

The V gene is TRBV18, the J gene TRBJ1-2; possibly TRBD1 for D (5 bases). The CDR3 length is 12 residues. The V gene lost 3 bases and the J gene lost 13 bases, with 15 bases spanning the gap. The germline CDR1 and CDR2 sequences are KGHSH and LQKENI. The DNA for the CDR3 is TGTGCCAGCTCACCCGGAGAAGGGGCTGGCACCTTC. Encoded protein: CASSPGEGAGTF.

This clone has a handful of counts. This CDR3 reads CASSSPAGTGESYEQYF. The CDR3 DNA reads TGTGCCAGCAGCTCACCCGCCGGGACAGGGGAATCTTACGAGCAGTACTTC. The chain couples TRBV7-4 to TRBJ2-7, with 10 bases that match TRBD1. With 4 bases clipped from V and 4 bases from J, the junction kept 13 bases outside the gene matches. The CDR3 is made up of 17 amino acids. The germline gives CDR1 SGHVT, CDR2 SQSDAQ.

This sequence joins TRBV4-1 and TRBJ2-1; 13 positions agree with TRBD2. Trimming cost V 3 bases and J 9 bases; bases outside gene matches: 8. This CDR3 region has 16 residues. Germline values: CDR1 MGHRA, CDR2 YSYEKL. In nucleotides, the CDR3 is TGCGCCAGCAGCCATGGACTAGCGGGGGCCCAGGGTGAGCAGTTCTTC. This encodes CASSHGLAGAQGEQFF.

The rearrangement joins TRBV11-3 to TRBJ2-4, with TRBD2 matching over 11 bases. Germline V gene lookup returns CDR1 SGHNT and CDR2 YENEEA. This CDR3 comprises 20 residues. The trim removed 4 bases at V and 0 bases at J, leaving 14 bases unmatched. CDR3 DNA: TGTGCCAGCAGCTCTCTGACTAGCGGGGAACCTGCTCTAGCCAAAAACATTCAGTACTTC. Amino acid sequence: CASSSLTSGEPALAKNIQYF.

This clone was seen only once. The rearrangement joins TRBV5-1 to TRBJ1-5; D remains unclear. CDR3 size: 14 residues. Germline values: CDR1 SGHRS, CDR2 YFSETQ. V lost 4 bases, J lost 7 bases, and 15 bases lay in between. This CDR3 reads CASSPDGSGQPQHF. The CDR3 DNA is TGCGCCAGCAGCCCGGACGGGTCGGGACAGCCCCAGCATTTT. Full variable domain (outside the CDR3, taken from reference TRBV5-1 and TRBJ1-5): KAGVTQTPRYLIKTRGQQVTLSCSPISGHRSVSWYQQTPGQGLQFLFEYFSETQRNKGNFPGRFSGRQFSNSRSEMNVSTLELGDSALYLCASSPDGSGQPQHFGDGTRLSIL.

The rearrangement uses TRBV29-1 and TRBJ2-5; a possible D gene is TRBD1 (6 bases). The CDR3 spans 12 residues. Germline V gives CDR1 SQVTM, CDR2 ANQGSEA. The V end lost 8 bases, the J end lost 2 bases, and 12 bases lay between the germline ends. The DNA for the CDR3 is TGCAGCACAGGGTCTAGTCAAGAGACCCAGTACTTC. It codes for CSTGSSQETQYF.

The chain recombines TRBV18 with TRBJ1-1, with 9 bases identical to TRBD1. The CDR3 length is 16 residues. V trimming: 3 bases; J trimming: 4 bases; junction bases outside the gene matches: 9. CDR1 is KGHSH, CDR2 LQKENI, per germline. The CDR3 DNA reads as TGTGCCAGCTCACCGGGTCAACAGGGGGCTCGCACTGAAGCTTTCTTT. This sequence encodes CASSPGQQGARTEAFF.